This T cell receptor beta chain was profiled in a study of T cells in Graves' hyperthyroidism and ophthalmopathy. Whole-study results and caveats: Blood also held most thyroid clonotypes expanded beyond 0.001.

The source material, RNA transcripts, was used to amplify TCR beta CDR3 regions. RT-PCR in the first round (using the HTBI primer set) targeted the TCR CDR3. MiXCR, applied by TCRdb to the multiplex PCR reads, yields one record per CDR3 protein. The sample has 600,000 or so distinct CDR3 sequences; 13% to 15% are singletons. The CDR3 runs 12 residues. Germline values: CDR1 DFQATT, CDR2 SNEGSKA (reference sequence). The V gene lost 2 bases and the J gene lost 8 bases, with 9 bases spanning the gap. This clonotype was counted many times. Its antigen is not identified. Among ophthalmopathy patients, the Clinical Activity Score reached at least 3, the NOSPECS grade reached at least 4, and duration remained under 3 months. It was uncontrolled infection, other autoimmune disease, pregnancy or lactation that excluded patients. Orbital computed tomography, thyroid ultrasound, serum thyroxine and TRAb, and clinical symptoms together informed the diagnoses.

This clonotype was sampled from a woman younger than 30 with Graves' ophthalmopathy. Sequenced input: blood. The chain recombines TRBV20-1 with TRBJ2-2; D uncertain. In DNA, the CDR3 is TGCAGTGCTAGACCAGGTCAGGGGGAGCTGTTTTTT. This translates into CSARPGQGELFF.